This T cell receptor beta chain was sequenced for a study of T-cell memory formation after mild COVID-19 (dated by TCRdb to the early 2020s). For the study in its entirety: Most TCR sequence clusters were specific to one of the two donors. Longitudinal TCRalpha and TCRbeta repertoire sequencing tracked T-cell clones expanding and contracting after mild COVID-19 in a couple of donors. Two young, previously healthy adult volunteers made up the cohort, one male and one female. Broad study findings and their caveats: Clones that contracted from day 15 to 85 showed balanced CD4/CD8 phenotypes, whereas a second wave of clones that expanded from day 15 to 37 leaned towards CD4+. Only a couple of mild cases were covered by the study, and larger cohorts that include severe cases with pre-infection samples were considered necessary. SARS-CoV-2 specificity of the second-wave clones peaking on day 37 was not confirmed. Contracting CD4+ clones turned up mainly in the CM and EM memory subsets, whereas EMRA was where CD8+ clones were enriched. Some responding clones were detected in pre-infection memory, suggesting pre-existing cross-reactive memory T cells joined the SARS-CoV-2 response.

This clonotype has a count of ten or more. Its antigen remains undetermined. Per-nucleotide qualities are absent, and no much larger clonotype sits a single base away. Reads for this sample came from an Illumina NovaSeq 6000. TCRalpha and TCRbeta cDNA libraries were constructed by 5'RACE with constant-segment primers, with sample barcodes and unique molecular identifiers being introduced. Trizol reagent was used to extract RNA from every sample. Libraries were amplified in two PCR steps, with a second sample barcode and Illumina TruSeq adapters added in the second step. Libraries were sequenced on an Illumina NovaSeq with 2 x 150 bp paired-end reads. The paper's processing steps were these. Reads were demultiplexed and collapsed into UMI-guided consensus sequences with migec v1.2.7. With mixcr v2.1.11, UMI consensuses were aligned to TRA and TRB V and J templates and assembled into clonotypes. Clonotypes were classified as expanded or contracted when called significant by both edgeR and NoisET, with noise models trained on biological replicates. For edgeR calls, a false discovery rate-adjusted p below 0.01 and a log2 fold-change threshold of 1 were applied. As an exploratory analysis of dynamics, PCA with hierarchical clustering was applied to max-normalized trajectories of the 1000 most abundant clonotypes. The CD4 or CD8 phenotype of responding clones was assigned using the separately sequenced CD4+ and CD8+ repertoires. TCRdb applied fastp at Q25 and MiXCR to the public reads, then kept only in-frame beta chains. Each CDR3 protein gets just one entry, which takes the most common genes and DNA from the rows behind it. TCRdb assigned the V and J calls; the authors' analysis was not used. Counted in this sample were about 280,000 distinct CDR3 sequences; 8% to 9% of them appeared once. 22% of the sample rests with the top ten.

Ficoll-Paque density gradient centrifugation was used to isolate PBMCs. CDR1 and CDR2 (SGHAT, FQNNGV) derive from the germline V gene. Spanning cysteine to phenylalanine, the CDR3 consists of 11 amino acids. The read is trimmed to its CDR3 DNA, 33 bases read in frame from base 1. V is pared back by 3 bases and J by 14 bases, with 11 bases lying between the germline termini. This receptor was obtained from a man aged 18 to 30 who had mild COVID-19 (a few samples of this study predate the infection). The sample titles of this study are shuffled in the database, so cell type and time point are left out; the donor was told from shared clones. The specimen sequenced was PBMCs or a T cell subset sorted from them (not recorded which). The sequence joins TRBV11-2 to TRBJ2-1; the D gene is perhaps TRBD2, from 5 matching bases. The CDR3 region: CASSFLGIEFF. The DNA sequence is TGTGCCAGCAGCTTTCTCGGGATCGAGTTCTTC.